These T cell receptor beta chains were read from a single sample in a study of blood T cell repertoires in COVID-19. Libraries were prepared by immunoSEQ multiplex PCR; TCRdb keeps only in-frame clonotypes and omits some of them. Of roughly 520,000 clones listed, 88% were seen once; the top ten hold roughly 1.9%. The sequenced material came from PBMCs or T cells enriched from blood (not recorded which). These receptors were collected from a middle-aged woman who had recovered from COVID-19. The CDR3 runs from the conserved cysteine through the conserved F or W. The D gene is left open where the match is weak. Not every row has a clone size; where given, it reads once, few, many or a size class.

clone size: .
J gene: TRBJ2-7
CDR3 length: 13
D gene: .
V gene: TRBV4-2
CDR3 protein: CASSQSSDYEQYF
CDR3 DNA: TGTGCCAGCAGCCAAAGTAGCGACTACGAGCAGTACTTC

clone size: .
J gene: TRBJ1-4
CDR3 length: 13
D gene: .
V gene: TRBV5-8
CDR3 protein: CASSLERGVSVFF
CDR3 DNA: TGTGCCAGCAGCTTGGAACGGGGGGTATCGGTGTTTTTT

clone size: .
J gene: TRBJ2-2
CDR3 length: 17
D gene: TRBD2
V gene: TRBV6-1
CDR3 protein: CASSGRLALRNTGELFF
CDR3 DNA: TGTGCCAGCAGTGGCCGACTAGCCCTGAGGAACACCGGGGAGCTGTTTTTT

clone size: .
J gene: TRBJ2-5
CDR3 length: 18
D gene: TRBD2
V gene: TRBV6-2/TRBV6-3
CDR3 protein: CASSRYPGLAGEKETQYF
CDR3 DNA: TGTGCCAGCAGTCGGTACCCGGGACTAGCGGGAGAGAAGGAGACCCAGTACTTC

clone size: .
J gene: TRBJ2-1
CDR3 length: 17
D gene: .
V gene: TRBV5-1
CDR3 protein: CASSLGPGRGPYNEQFF
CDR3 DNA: TGCGCCAGCAGCTTGGGGCCCGGGAGAGGACCCTACAATGAGCAGTTCTTC

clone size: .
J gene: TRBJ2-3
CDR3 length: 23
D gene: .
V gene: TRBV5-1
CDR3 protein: CASSLAGSSYGERTETRTDTQYF
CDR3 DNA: TGCGCCAGCAGCTTGGCCGGCAGTTCGTACGGGGAAAGAACAGAGACCCGCACAGATACGCAGTATTTT

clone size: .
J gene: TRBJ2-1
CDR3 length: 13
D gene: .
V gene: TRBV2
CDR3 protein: CASLSGSTDEQFF
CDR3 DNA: TGTGCCAGCCTATCAGGGTCTACGGATGAGCAGTTCTTC

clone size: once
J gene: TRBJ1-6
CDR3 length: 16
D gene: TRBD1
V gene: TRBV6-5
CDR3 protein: CASSYLPGQGNSPLHF
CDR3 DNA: TGTGCCAGCAGTTACTTACCGGGACAGGGGAATTCACCCCTCCACTTT

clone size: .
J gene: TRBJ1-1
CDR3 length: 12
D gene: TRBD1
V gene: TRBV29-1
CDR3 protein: CSAGTVNTEAFF
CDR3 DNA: TGCAGCGCCGGGACAGTGAACACTGAAGCTTTCTTT

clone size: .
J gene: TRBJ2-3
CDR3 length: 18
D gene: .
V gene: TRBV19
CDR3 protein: CASSWGSSSVYSTDTQYF
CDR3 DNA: TGTGCCAGTAGTTGGGGATCTTCTAGCGTTTATAGCACAGATACGCAGTATTTT

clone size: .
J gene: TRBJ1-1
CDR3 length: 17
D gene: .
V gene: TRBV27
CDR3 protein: CASSLRVWGGAHTEAFF
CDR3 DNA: TGTGCCAGCAGTTTACGTGTTTGGGGGGGCGCGCACACTGAAGCTTTCTTT

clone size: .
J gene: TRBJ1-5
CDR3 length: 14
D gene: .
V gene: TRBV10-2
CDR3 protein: CASRGDGSNQPQHF
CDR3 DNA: TGCGCCAGCAGGGGCGATGGTAGCAATCAGCCCCAGCATTTT

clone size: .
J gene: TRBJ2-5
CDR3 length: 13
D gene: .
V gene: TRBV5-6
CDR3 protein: CASSLRNGETQYF
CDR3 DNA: TGTGCCAGCAGCTTGAGAAACGGGGAGACCCAGTACTTC

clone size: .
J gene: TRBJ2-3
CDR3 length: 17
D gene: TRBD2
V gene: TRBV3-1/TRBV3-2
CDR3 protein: CASSRGLAGPSTDTQYF
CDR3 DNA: TGTGCCAGCAGCCGGGGACTAGCGGGGCCTAGCACAGATACGCAGTATTTT

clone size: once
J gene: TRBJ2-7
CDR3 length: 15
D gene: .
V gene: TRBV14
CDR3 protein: CASSQVWAGAYEQYF
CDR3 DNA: TGTGCCAGCAGCCAAGTGTGGGCAGGGGCCTACGAGCAGTACTTC

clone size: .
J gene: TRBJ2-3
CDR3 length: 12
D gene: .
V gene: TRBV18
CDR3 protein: CASSQRDDTQYF
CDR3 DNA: TGTGCCAGCTCACAAAGAGATGATACGCAGTATTTT

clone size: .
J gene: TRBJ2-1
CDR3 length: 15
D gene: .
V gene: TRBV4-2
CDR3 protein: CASSAKETGYNEQFF
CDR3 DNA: TGTGCCAGCAGCGCAAAAGAGACAGGTTACAATGAGCAGTTCTTC

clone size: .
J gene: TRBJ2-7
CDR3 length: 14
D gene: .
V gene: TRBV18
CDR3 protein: CASSPLAEEDEQYF
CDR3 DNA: TGTGCCAGCTCACCACTCGCCGAGGAGGACGAGCAGTACTTC

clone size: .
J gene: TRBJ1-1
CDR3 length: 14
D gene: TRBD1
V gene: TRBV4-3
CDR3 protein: CASSQDRGRREAFF
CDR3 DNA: TGCGCCAGCAGCCAGGACAGGGGGCGTAGGGAAGCTTTCTTT

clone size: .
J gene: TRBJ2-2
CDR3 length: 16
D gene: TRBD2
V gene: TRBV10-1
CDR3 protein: CASSETERGLTGELFF
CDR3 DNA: TGCGCCAGCAGTGAGACCGAGCGGGGCCTCACCGGGGAGCTGTTTTTT

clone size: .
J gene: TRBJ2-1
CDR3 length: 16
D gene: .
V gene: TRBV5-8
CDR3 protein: CASSLVVGSSYNEQFF
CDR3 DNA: TGTGCCAGCAGCTTGGTAGTCGGGAGCTCCTACAATGAGCAGTTCTTC

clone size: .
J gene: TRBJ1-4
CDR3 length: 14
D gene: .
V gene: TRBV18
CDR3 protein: CASSTTADNEKLFF
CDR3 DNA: TGTGCCAGCTCGACGACAGCTGATAATGAAAAACTGTTTTTT

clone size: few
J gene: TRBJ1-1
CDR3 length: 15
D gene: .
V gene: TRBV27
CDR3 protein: CASSPVFWGGTEAFF
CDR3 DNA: TGTGCCAGCAGCCCCGTTTTTTGGGGGGGCACTGAAGCTTTCTTT

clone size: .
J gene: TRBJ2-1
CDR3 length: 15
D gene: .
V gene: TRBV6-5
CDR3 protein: CASSHDLGSYNEQFF
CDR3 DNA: TGTGCCAGCAGCCATGACTTAGGCTCCTACAATGAGCAGTTCTTC

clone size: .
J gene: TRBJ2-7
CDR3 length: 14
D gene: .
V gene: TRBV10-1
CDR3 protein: CASTTQGFSDEQYF
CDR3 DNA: TGCGCCAGCACCACACAGGGATTTTCCGACGAGCAGTACTTC

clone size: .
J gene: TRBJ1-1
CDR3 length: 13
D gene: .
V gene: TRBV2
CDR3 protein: CASAGKANTEAFF
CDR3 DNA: TGTGCCAGCGCCGGGAAGGCGAACACTGAAGCTTTCTTT

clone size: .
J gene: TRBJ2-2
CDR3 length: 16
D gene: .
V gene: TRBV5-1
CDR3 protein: CASSLGSQTNTGELFF
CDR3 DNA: TGCGCCAGCAGCTTGGGTTCTCAGACGAACACCGGGGAGCTGTTTTTT